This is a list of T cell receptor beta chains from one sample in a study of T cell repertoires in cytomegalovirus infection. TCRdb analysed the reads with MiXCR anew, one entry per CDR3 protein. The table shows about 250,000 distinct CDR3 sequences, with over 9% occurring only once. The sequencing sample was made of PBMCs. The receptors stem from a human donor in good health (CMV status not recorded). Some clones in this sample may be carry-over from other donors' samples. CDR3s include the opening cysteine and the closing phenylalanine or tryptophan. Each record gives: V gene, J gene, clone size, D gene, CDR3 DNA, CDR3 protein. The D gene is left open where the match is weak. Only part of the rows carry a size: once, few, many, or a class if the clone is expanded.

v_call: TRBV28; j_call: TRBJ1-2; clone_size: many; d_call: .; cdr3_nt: TGTGCCTCGAGAGACCAGAACTATGGCTACACCTTC; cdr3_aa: CASRDQNYGYTF
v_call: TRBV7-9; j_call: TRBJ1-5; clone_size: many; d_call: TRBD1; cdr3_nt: TGTGCCAGCAGCTCAGAAAGGGGGCAGGGGGGTTTCAATCAGCCCCAGCATTTT; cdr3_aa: CASSSERGQGGFNQPQHF
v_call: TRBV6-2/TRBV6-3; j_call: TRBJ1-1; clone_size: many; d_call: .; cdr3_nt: TGTGCCAGCAGTTACTCTGAGGCAGCTGAAGCTTTCTTT; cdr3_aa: CASSYSEAAEAFF
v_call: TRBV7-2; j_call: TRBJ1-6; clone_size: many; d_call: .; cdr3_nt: TGTGCCAGCAGCCTCGGTGCATTTTCACCCCTCCACTTT; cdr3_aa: CASSLGAFSPLHF
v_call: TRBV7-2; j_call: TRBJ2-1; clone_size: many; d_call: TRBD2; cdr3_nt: TGTGCCAGCAGCCCGGACGGTAGCGGGGGGTGGGACAATGAGCAGTTCTTC; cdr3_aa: CASSPDGSGGWDNEQFF
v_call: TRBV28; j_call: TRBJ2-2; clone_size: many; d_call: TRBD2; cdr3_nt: TGTGCCAGCAGTTCCAGCGGGAGGGCGAACACCGGGGAGCTGTTTTTT; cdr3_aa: CASSSSGRANTGELFF
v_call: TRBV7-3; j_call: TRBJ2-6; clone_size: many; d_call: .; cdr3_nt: TGTGCCAGCAGCTATCGAGGTGGGGCCAACGTCCTGACTTTC; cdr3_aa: CASSYRGGANVLTF
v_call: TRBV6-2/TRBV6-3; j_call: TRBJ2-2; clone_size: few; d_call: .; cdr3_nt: TGTGCCAGCAGTTACCGAGATAGCGGGGAGCTGTTTTTT; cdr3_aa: CASSYRDSGELFF
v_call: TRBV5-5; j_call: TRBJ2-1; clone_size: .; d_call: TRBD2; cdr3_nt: TGTGCCAGCAGCTTGGGGGGGACTAGCGGGGGGAAAAATGAGCAGTTCTTC; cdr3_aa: CASSLGGTSGGKNEQFF
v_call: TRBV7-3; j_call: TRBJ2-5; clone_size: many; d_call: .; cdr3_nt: TGTGCCAGCAGCTCCACTCTTAGGGAGACCCAGTACTTC; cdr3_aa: CASSSTLRETQYF
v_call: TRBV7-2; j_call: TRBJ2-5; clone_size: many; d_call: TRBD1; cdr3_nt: TGTGCCAGCAGCTCGGGACAGGCCGGGGAGACCCAGTACTTC; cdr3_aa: CASSSGQAGETQYF
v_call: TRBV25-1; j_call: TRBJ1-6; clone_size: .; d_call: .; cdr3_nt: TGTGCCAGCAGTGAATCCAGCAGGCCCCTCCACTTT; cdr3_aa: CASSESSRPLHF
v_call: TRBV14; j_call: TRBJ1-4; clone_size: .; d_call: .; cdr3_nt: TGTGCCAGCAGCCAAGTCAGACAGGTCCAAAATGAAAAACTGTTTTTT; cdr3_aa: CASSQVRQVQNEKLFF
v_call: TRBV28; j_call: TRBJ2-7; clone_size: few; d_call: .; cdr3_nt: TGTGCCAGCAGGGCCCGACGCCCCTACGAGCAGTACTTC; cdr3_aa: CASRARRPYEQYF
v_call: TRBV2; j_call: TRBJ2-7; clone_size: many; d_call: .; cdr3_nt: TGTGCCAGCAGTGAGCGCGCTCTCTCCTACGAGCAGTACTTC; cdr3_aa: CASSERALSYEQYF
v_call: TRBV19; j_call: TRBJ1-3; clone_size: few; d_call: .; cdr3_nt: TGTGCCAGTAGGACAGGAAGCTCTGGAAACACCATATATTTT; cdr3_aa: CASRTGSSGNTIYF
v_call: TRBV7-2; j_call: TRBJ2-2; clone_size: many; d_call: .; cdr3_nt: TGTGCCAGCAGCTTAGTTTCCAGAACGGCCTCCAACACCGGGGAGCTGTTTTTT; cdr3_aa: CASSLVSRTASNTGELFF
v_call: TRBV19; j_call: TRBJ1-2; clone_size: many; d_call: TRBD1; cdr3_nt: TGTGCCAGTAGTATAGAGTGGTTAGAAGGGGGCAATGGAGGCTACACCTTC; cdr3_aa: CASSIEWLEGGNGGYTF
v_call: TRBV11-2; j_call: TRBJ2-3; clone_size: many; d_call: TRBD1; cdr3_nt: TGTGCCAGCACCAACCGGACAGGGGCCCCAGATACGCAGTATTTT; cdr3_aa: CASTNRTGAPDTQYF
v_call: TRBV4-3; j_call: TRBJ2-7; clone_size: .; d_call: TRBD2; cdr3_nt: TGCGCCAGCAGCCAAGGGCTTAGCGGGGCAAAATACGAGCAGTACTTC; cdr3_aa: CASSQGLSGAKYEQYF
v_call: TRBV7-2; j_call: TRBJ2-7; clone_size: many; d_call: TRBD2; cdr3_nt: TGTGCCAGCAGCTTAGTTCCTAGCGGGACCCTCTCCTACGAGCAGTACTTC; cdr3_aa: CASSLVPSGTLSYEQYF
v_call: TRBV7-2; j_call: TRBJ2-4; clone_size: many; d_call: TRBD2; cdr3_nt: TGTGCCAGCAGCCCCCTAGCGGGGGGGCCGACAATTTACTTC; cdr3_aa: CASSPLAGGPTIYF
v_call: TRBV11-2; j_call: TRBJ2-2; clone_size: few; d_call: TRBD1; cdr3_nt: TGTGCCAGCAGCTTAGGGACAGGGGCCGTCACCGGGGAGCTGTTTTTT; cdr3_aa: CASSLGTGAVTGELFF
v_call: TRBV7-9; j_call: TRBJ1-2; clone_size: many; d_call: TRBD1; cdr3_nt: TGTGCCAGCAGCCCCCAACAGGGGAAAGGCTACACCTTC; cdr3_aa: CASSPQQGKGYTF
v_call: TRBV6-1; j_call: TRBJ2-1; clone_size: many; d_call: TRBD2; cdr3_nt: TGTGCCAGCAGACTAGCGGGAGACCTAAATGAGCAGTTCTTC; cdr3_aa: CASRLAGDLNEQFF
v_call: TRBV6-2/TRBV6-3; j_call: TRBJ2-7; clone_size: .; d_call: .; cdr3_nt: TGTTCCAGCAGCTCAACATACGAGCAGTACTTC; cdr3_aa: CSSSSTYEQYF
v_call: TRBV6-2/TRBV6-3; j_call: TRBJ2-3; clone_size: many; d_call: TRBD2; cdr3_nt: TGTGCCAGCAGCTATAGCGGGGAGCCCCCCGATACGCAGTATTTT; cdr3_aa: CASSYSGEPPDTQYF
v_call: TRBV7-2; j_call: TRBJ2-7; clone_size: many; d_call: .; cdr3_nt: TGTGCCAGCAGCGCCGGGACCATACCCTACGAGCAGTACTTC; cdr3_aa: CASSAGTIPYEQYF
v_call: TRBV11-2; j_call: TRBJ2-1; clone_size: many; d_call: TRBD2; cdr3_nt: TGTGCCAGCAGCTTCCTAGCGGGGGAGCGCTTGAATGAGCAGTTCTTC; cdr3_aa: CASSFLAGERLNEQFF
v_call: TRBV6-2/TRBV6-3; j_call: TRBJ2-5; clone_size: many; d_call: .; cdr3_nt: TGTGCCAGCAATTCTCCTAGGGGAGGAAAAGAGACCCAGTACTTC; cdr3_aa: CASNSPRGGKETQYF
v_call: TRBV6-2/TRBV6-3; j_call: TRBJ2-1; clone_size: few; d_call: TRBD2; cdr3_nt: TGTGCCAGCAGATTAGCGGGAGGGGAGTATGAGCAGTTCTTC; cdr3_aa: CASRLAGGEYEQFF
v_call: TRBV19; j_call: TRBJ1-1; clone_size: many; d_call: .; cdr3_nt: TGTGCCAGTAGTATTGAGGCAGGGAACACTGAAGCTTTCTTT; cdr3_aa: CASSIEAGNTEAFF
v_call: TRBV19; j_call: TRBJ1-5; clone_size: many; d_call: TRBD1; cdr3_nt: TGTGCCAGTACCCCAGGACAGGCTCCCAATCAGCCCCAGCATTTT; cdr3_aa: CASTPGQAPNQPQHF
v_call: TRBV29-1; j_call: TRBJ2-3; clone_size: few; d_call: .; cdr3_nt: TGCAGCGTTCAAGTCACTGCAGATACGCAGTATTTT; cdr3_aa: CSVQVTADTQYF
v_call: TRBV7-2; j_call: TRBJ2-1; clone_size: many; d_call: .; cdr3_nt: TGTGCCAGCAGCCCCGTAACCCTTTCCTACAATGAGCAGTTCTTC; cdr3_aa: CASSPVTLSYNEQFF
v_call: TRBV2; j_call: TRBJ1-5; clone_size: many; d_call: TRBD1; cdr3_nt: TGTGCCAGCAGTGACGGGACAGATCAGCCCCAGCATTTT; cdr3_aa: CASSDGTDQPQHF
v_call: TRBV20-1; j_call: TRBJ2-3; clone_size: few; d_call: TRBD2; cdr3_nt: TGCAGTGCTCGGACTAGCGGGAGTACAGATACGCAGTATTTT; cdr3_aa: CSARTSGSTDTQYF
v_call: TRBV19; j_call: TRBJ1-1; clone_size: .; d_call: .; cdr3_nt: TGTGCCAGTAGTCCCCAGGGACGGAGGAACACTGAAGCTTTCTTT; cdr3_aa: CASSPQGRRNTEAFF
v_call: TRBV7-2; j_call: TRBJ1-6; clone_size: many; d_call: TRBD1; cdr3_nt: TGTGCCAGCAGCTTAGGGACAGGCTCAGCGAATTCACCCCTCCACTTT; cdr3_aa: CASSLGTGSANSPLHF
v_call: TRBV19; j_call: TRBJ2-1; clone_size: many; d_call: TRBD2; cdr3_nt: TGTGCCAGCCAAGGGAGGACTAGCGGGAGTAATGAGCAGTTCTTC; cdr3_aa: CASQGRTSGSNEQFF
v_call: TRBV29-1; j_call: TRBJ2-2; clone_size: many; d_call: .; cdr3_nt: TGCAGCGTATATCGACTGGACGGGGAGCTGTTTTTT; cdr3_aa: CSVYRLDGELFF
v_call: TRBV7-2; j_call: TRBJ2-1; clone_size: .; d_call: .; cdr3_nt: TGTGCCAGCAGCTTACCTGGGGGGGACACAGGGTTCTTC; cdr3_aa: CASSLPGGDTGFF
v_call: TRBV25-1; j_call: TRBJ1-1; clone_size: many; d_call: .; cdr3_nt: TGTGCCAGCAGCCCTCCGGGACTGTCGAACACTGAAGCTTTCTTT; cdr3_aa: CASSPPGLSNTEAFF
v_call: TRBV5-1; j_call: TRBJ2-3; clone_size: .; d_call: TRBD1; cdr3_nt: TGCGCCAGCAGCTTGGAAGGGACAGGGGCCACAGATACGCAGTATTTT; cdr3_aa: CASSLEGTGATDTQYF
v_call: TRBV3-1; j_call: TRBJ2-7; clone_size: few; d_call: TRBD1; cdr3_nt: TGTGCCAGCAGCAGCCGGGACAGGGGAGAGAGGGAGCAGTACTTC; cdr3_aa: CASSSRDRGEREQYF
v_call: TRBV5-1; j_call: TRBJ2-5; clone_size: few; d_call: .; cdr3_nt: TGCGCCAGCAGCTTGGATTCAGGGATGGAGACCCAGTACTTC; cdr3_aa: CASSLDSGMETQYF
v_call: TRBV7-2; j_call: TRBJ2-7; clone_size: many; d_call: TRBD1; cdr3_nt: TGTGCCAGCAGCTTAGTAGGGGACAGAGGCGAGCAGTACTTC; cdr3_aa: CASSLVGDRGEQYF
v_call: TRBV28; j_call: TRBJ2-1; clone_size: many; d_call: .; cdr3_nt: TGTGCCAGCACCCGGGGGTCTTACAATGAGCAGTTCTTC; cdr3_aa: CASTRGSYNEQFF
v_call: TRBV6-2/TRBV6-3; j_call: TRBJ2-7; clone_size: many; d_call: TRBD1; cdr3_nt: TGTGCCAGCAGCCCCCGACAGGGGGCAAGGGAGCAGTACTTC; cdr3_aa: CASSPRQGAREQYF
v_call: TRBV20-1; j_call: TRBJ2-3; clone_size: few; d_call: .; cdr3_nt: TGCAGTGCTAGGATCAGCGGACTCACAGATACGCAGTATTTT; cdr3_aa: CSARISGLTDTQYF